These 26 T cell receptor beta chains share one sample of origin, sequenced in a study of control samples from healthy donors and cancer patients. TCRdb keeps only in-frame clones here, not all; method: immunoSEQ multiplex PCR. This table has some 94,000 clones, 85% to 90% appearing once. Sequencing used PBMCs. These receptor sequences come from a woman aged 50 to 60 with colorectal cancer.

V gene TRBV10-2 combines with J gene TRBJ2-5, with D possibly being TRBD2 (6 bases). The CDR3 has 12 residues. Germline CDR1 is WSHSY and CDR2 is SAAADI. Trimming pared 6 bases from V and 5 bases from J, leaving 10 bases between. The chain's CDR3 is CASREGRETQYF. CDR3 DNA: TGCGCCAGCAGGGAGGGGAGGGAGACCCAGTACTTC.

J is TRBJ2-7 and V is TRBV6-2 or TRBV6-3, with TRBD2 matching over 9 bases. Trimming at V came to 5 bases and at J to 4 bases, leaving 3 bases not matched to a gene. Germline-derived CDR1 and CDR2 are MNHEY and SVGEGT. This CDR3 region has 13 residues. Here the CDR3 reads CASSQTSGYEQYV. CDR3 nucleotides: TGTGCCAGCAGTCAGACTAGCGGTTACGAGCAGTACGTC.

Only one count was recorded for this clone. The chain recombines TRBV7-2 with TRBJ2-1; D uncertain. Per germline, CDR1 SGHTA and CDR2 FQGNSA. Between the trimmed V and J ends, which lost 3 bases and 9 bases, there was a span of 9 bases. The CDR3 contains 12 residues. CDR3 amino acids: CASSLRSSEQFF. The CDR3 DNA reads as TGTGCCAGCAGCTTGAGGTCTAGTGAGCAGTTCTTC.

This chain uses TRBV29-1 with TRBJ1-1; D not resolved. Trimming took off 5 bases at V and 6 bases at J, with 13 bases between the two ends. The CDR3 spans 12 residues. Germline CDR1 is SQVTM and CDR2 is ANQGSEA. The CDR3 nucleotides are TGCAGCGTTCTTCGGTCCGGTTCTGAAGCTTTCTTT. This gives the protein CSVLRSGSEAFF.

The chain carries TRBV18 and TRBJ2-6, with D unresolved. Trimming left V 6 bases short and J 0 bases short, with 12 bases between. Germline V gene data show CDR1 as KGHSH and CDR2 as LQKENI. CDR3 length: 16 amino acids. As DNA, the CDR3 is TGTGCCAGCTCTCCGGTCAGCAGCTCTGGGGCCAACGTCCTGACTTTC. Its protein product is CASSPVSSSGANVLTF.

CDR3: CASSQLGTGELFF. In nucleotides, the CDR3 is TGTGCCAGCAGCCAACTAGGGACCGGGGAGCTGTTTTTT. The rearrangement uses TRBV14 and TRBJ2-2; D is ambiguous. Germline CDR1 SGHDN, CDR2 FVKESK. The CDR3 has 13 amino acids. V shed 2 bases and J shed 5 bases, with 6 bases lying between them.

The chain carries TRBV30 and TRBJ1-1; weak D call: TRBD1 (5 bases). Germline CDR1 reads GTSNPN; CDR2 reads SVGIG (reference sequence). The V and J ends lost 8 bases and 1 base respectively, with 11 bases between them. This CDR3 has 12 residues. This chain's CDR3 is CARGGGNTEAFF. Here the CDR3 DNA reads TGTGCCCGGGGCGGAGGGAACACTGAAGCTTTCTTT.

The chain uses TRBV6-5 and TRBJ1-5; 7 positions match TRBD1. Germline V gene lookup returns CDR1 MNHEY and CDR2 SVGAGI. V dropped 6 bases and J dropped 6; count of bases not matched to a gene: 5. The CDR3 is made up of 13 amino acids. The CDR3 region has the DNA TGTGCCAGCAGCACCAGGGGGAGTCAGCCCCAGCATTTT. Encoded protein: CASSTRGSQPQHF.

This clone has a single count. The CDR3 DNA is TGTGCCAGCAGTTCCCAATCGGTTCGAAACACTGAAGCTTTCTTT. Its protein product is CASSSQSVRNTEAFF. The chain links TRBV27 to TRBJ1-1, with D hard to call. The CDR3 is 15 residues long. The germline V and J ends were trimmed by 4 bases and 2 bases, with 14 bases remaining between them. Germline V gene sequence: CDR1 MNHEY, CDR2 SMNVEV (reference sequence).

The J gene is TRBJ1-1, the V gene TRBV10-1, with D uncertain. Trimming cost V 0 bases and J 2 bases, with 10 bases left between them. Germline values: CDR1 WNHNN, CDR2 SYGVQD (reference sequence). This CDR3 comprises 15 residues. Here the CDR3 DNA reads TGCGCCAGCAGTGAGTCGTTGGAGGGAAACACTGAAGCTTTCTTT. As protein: CASSESLEGNTEAFF.

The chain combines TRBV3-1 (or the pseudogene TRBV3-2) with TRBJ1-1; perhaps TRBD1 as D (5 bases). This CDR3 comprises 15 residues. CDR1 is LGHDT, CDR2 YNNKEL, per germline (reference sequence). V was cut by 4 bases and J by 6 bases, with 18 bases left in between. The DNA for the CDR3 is TGTGCCAGCAGCCCGACCGGGGCAGGGAGGCCTGAAGCTTTCTTT. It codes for CASSPTGAGRPEAFF.

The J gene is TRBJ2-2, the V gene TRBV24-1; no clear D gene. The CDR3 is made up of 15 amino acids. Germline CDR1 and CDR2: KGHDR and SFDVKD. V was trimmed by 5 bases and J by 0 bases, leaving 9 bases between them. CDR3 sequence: CATSGTAANTGELFF. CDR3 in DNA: TGTGCCACCAGTGGCACAGCCGCGAACACCGGGGAGCTGTTTTTT.

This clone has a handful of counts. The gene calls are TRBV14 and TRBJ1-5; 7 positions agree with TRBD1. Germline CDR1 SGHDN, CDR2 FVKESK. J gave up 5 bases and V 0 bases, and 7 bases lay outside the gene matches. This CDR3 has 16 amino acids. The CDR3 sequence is CASSQEDRERDQPQHF. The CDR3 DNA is TGTGCCAGCAGCCAAGAAGACAGGGAACGAGATCAGCCCCAGCATTTT.

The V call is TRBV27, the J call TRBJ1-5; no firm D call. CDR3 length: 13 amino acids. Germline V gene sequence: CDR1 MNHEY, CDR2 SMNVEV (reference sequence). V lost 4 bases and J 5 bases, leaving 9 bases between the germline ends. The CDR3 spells CASSSPGDQPQHF. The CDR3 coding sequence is TGTGCCAGCAGTTCCCCCGGGGATCAGCCCCAGCATTTT.

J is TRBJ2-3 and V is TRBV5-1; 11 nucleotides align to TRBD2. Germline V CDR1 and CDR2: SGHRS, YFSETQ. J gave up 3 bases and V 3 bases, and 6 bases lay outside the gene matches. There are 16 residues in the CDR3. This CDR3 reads CASSWGTSGRTDTQYF. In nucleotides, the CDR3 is TGCGCCAGCAGCTGGGGAACTAGCGGGAGAACAGATACGCAGTATTTT.

In DNA, the CDR3 is TGCGCCAGCAGCGGAGGGACAGGGGAGGCAGAGACCCAGTACTTC. Amino acid sequence: CASSGGTGEAETQYF. The chain couples TRBV5-1 to TRBJ2-5; 10 bases are shared with TRBD1. The CDR3 runs to 15 residues. Per germline, CDR1 SGHRS and CDR2 YFSETQ. V shed 4 bases, J shed 4 bases, and the junction held 7 bases outside the gene matches.

The CDR3 loop is CASLPRDRGIMNTEAFF. For the CDR3, the DNA is TGTGCCAGCCTTCCTCGAGACAGGGGAATCATGAACACTGAAGCTTTCTTT. V and J are TRBV28 and TRBJ1-1; 8 bases are a match to TRBD1. The J segment lost 0 bases and the V segment lost 8 bases, leaving 14 bases of the junction unmatched. The germline gives CDR1 MDHEN, CDR2 SYDVKM. The CDR3 has 17 residues. Filled out from reference TRBV28 and TRBJ1-1, the complete variable domain reads DVKVTQSSRYLVKRTGEKVFLECVQDMDHENMFWYRQDPGLGLRLIYFSYDVKMKEKGDIPEGYSVSREKKERFSLILESASTNQTSMYLCASLPRDRGIMNTEAFFGQGTRLTVV.

CDR3 protein: CASSRSGGANGELFF. DNA for the CDR3: TGTGCCAGCAGTCGGAGCGGGGGGGCAAACGGGGAGCTGTTTTTT. The chain recombines TRBV6-5 with TRBJ2-2; TRBD2 matches 10 bases. Germline-derived CDR1 and CDR2 are MNHEY and SVGAGI. J gave up 7 bases and V 5 bases, and 7 bases lay outside the gene matches. This CDR3 region has 15 residues.

In DNA form, the CDR3 reads TGTGCCAGCGGGAGGGGGGCTGGCACCGGGGAGCTGTTTTTT. Amino acid sequence: CASGRGAGTGELFF. The chain joins TRBV6-5 to TRBJ2-2, with D tentatively TRBD2 (7 bases). Germline values: CDR1 MNHEY, CDR2 SVGAGI. The CDR3 is made up of 14 amino acids. With 8 bases removed from V and 4 bases from J, the gap between germline ends came to 14 bases.

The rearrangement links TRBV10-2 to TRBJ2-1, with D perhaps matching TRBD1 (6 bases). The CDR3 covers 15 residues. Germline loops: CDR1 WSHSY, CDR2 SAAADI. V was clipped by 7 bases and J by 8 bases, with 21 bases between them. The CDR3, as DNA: TGCGCCAGCAACCCCGGGCAGGGGTGGGCGGATGAGCAGTTCTTC. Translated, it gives CASNPGQGWADEQFF.

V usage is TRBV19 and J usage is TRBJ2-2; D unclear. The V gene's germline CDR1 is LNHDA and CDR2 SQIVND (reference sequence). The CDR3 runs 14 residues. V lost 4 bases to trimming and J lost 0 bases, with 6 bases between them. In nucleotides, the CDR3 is TGTGCCAGTAGTACGGGCGCGAACACCGGGGAGCTGTTTTTT. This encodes CASSTGANTGELFF.

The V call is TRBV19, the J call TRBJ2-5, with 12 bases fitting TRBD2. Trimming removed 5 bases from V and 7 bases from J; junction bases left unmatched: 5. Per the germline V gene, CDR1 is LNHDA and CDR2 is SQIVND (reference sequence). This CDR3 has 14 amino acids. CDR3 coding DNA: TGTGCCAGTAGTCTAGCGGGGGGGCCCGGGACCCAGTACTTC. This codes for CASSLAGGPGTQYF. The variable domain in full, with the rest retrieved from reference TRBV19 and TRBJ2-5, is DGGITQSPKYLFRKEGQNVTLSCEQNLNHDAMYWYRQDPGQGLRLIYYSQIVNDFQKGDIAEGYSVSREKKESFPLTVTSAQKNPTAFYLCASSLAGGPGTQYFGPGTRLLVL.

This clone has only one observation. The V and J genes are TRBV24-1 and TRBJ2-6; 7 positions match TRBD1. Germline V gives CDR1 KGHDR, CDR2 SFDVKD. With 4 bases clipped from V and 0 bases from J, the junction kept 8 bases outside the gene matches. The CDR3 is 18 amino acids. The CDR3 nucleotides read TGTGCCACCAGTGACTCCCGACAGGGCCACTCTGGGGCCAACGTCCTGACTTTC. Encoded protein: CATSDSRQGHSGANVLTF.

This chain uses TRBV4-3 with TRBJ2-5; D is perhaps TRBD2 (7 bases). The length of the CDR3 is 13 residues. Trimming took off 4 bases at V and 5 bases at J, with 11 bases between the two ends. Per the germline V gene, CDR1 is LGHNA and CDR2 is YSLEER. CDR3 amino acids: CASSLGGRETQYF. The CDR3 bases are TGCGCCAGCAGCCTCGGGGGGCGGGAGACCCAGTACTTC.

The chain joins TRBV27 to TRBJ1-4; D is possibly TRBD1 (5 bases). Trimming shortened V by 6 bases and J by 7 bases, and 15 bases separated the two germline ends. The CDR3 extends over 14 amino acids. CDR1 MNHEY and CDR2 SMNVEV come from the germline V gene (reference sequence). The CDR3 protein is CASRSRGPFEKLFF. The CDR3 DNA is TGTGCCAGCAGGTCCCGGGGCCCGTTTGAAAAACTGTTTTTT. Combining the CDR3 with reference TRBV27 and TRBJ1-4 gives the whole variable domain EAQVTQNPRYLITVTGKKLTVTCSQNMNHEYMSWYRQDPGLGLRQIYYSMNVEVTDKGDVPEGYKVSRKEKRNFPLILESPSPNQTSLYFCASRSRGPFEKLFFGSGTQLSVL.

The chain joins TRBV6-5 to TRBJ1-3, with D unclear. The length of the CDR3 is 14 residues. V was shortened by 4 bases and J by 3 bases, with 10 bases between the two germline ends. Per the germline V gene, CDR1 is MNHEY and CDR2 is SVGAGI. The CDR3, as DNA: TGTGCCAGCAGTTCCGCGGGCCTTGGAAACACCATATATTTT. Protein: CASSSAGLGNTIYF.